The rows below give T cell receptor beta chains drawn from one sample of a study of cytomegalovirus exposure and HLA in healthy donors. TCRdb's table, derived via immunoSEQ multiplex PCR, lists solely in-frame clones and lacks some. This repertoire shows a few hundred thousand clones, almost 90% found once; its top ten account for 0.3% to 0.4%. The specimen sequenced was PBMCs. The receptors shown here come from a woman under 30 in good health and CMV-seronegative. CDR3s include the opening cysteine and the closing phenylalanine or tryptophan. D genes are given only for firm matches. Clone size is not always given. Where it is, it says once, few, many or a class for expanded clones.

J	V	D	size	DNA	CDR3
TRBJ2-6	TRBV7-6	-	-	TGTGCCAGCAGCACGACTGGAGACAGGCTTGGGGCCAACGTCCTGACTTTC	CASSTTGDRLGANVLTF
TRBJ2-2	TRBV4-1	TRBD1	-	TGCGCCAGCAGCCAAGATCGAGGGACAGCGAACACCGGGGAGCTGTTTTTT	CASSQDRGTANTGELFF
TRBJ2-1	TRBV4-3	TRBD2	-	TGCGCCAGCAGCCACCCTAGTGGCGGGGGGAACTCTAATGAGCAGTTCTTC	CASSHPSGGGNSNEQFF
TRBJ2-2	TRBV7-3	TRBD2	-	TGTGCCTGTAGCGGGGGAGCGAACACCGGGGAGCTGTTTTTT	CACSGGANTGELFF
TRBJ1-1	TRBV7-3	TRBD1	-	TGTGCCAGCAGGGACCGGGGAAGCGGACAGGGTGCCACTGAAGCTTTCTTT	CASRDRGSGQGATEAFF
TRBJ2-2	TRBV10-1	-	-	TGCGCCAGCAGTGAAGTGGCGGGGAGGAACACCGGGGAGCTGTTTTTT	CASSEVAGRNTGELFF
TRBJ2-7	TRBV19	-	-	TGTGCCAGTAGCGTCGGGGGACCAGCCTACGAGCAGTACTTC	CASSVGGPAYEQYF
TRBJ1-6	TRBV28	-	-	TGTGCCAGCAGTCCACCATCGGGGGTTGTGTCACCCCTCCACTTT	CASSPPSGVVSPLHF
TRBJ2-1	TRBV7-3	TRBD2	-	TGTGCCAGCAGCTCGACTAGCGGGGGGTACAATGAGCAGTTCTTC	CASSSTSGGYNEQFF
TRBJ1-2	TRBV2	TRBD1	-	TGTGCCAGCAGTGAACCCGGGACAGGGAATGGCTACACCTTC	CASSEPGTGNGYTF
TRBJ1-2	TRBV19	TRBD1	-	TGTGCCAGTAGTACGACAGGGAACTATGGCTACACCTTC	CASSTTGNYGYTF
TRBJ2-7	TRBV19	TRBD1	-	TGTGCCAGTAGTCCCTTTTTGGACAGGGAATGGACCTACGAGCAGTACTTC	CASSPFLDREWTYEQYF
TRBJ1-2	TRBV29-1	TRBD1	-	TGCAGCGTTGGGACGGACAGGCATGGCTACACCTTC	CSVGTDRHGYTF
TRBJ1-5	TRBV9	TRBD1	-	TGTGCCAGCAGCGAGGGACAGGGGGCATATAGCAATCAGCCCCAGCATTTT	CASSEGQGAYSNQPQHF
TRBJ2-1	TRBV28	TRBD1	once	TGTGCCAGCAGCCGGGACAGTGGCTACAATGAGCAGTTCTTC	CASSRDSGYNEQFF
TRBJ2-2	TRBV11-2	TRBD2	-	TGTGCCAGCAGCCACGGACTAGCGGGGACCGGGGAGCTGTTTTTT	CASSHGLAGTGELFF
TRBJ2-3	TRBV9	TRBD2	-	TGTGCCAGCAGCACTAGCGGGGGGACAGATACGCAGTATTTT	CASSTSGGTDTQYF
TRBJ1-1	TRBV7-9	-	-	TGTGCCAGCAGTCTAGCAGTAGGCAGCACTGAAGCTTTCTTT	CASSLAVGSTEAFF
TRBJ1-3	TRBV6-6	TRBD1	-	TGTGCCAGCAGAACCGGGACAGGGTGGTCTGGAAACACCATATATTTT	CASRTGTGWSGNTIYF